This T cell receptor (beta chain) appears in the sequencing data of a study of T cell responses to AZD1222 COVID-19 vaccine. For the study at large: Pooling was applied to second doses at about 4 or about 12 weeks. Study-level results: Repertoire sampling was restricted to post-peak T cell response timepoints. Clonal diversity may have been underestimated in mostly white British donors.

CDR1 and CDR2 from the germline V gene are ENHRY and SYGVKD. The ends lost 3 bases at V and 2 bases at J; junction bases unmatched: 6. This CDR3 has 15 amino acids. The protocol was immunoSEQ multiplex PCR, while the TCRdb copy is restricted to in-frame clones and leaves out a portion. The sample carries roughly 120,000 clones, approximately 90% recorded once. On this clone itself: Its antigen remains unknown.

This chain joins TRBV10-3 and TRBJ1-2, with 7 positions matching TRBD1. Source: peripheral blood, taken on day 0 of AZD1222 vaccination. This clonotype was sampled from an adult in good health. CDR3 nucleotide sequence: TGTGCCATCAGTGACCCGGGACAGCCAAACTATGGCTACACCTTC. Translation gives CAISDPGQPNYGYTF.